Included here is one TCR beta chain sequence, with context. The antigen is undetermined. This sample is part of a study of blood T cells in healthy people across ages. It was with a sample-barcoded 5' primer and a J-beta primer mix that a second PCR of roughly 7 to 11 cycles was run. The study obtained at least 3 million CDR3-containing paired-end reads from every sample. TCRdb passed the 5' RACE reads through MiXCR, listing each CDR3 protein once. The sample records some 900,000 distinct CDR3 sequences, roughly 43% being singletons. General observations from the study: Because donor CMV status was unknown, expanded clonotype changes were possibly confounded.

This CDR3 is 16 amino acids long. The chain links TRBV12-3 or TRBV12-4 to TRBJ2-5, with 9 bases that match TRBD2. The J call may not be correct, given that the DNA end is closer to TRBJ2-7. The sequence was collected from a man aged 25-45 years in good health. The sequencing input was blood. CDR3 DNA: TGTGCCAGCAGAGGGGGTAGCGGGGGCTTGACTTACGAGCAGTACTTC. Its protein product is CASRGGSGGLTYEQYF.